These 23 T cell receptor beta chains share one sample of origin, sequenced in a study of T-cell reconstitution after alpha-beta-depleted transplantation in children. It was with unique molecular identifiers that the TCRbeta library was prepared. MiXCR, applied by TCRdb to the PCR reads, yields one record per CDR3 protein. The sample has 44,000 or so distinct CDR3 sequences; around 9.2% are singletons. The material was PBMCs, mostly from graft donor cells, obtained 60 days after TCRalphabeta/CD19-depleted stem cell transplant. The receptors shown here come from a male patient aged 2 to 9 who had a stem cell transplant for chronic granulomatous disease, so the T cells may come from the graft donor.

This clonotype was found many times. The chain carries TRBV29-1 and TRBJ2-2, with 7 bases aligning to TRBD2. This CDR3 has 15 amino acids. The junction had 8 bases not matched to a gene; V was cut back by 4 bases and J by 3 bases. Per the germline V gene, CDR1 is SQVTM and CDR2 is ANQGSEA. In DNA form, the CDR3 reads TGCAGCGTTGTGAGCGGGAATTCAGACACCGGGGAGCTGTTTTTT. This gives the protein CSVVSGNSDTGELFF.

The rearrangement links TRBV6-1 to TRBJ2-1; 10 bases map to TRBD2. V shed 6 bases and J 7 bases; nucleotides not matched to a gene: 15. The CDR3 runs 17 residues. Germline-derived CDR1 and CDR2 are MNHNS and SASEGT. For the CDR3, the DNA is TGTGCCAGCAGCCGCCACTTGCTAGCGGGAGTAGGAAATGAGCAGTTCTTC. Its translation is CASSRHLLAGVGNEQFF.

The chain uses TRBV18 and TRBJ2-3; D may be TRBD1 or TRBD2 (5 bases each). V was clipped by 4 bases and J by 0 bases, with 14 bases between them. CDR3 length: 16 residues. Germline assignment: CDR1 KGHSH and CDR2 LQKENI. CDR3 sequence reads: CASSLGTMGSTDTQYF. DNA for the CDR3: TGTGCCAGCTCACTCGGGACCATGGGCAGCACAGATACGCAGTATTTT.

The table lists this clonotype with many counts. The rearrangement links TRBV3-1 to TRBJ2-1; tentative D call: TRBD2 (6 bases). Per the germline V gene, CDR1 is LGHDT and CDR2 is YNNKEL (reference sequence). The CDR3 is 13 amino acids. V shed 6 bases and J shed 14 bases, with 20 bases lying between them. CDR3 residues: CASRLKGLPGEFF. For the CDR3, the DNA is TGTGCCAGCAGACTCAAGGGACTCCCGGGCGAGTTCTTC.

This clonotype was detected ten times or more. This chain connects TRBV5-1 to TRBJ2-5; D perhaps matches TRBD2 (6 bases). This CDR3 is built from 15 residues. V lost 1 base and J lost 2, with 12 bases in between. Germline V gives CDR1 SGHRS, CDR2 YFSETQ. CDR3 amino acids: CASSLQLGRQETQYF. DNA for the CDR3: TGCGCCAGCAGCTTGCAACTAGGGAGGCAAGAGACCCAGTACTTC. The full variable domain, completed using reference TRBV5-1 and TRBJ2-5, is KAGVTQTPRYLIKTRGQQVTLSCSPISGHRSVSWYQQTPGQGLQFLFEYFSETQRNKGNFPGRFSGRQFSNSRSEMNVSTLELGDSALYLCASSLQLGRQETQYFGPGTRLLVL.

DNA of the CDR3: TGTGCAAGTCGCTTAGATGGCCTTACAGGGGGAATTGATTCACCCCTCCACTTT. Translation gives CASRLDGLTGGIDSPLHF. The chain joins TRBV12-2 to TRBJ1-6; TRBD1, as called in the table, went unchecked against the DNA. TRBV12-2 is a known pseudogene. There are 18 residues in the CDR3.

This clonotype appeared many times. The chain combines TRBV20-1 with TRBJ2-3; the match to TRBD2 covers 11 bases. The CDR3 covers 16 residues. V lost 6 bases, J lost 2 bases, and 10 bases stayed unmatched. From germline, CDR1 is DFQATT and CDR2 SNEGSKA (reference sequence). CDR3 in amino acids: CSAGTSGSGPTDTQYF. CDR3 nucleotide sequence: TGCAGTGCCGGTACTAGCGGGAGTGGCCCCACAGATACGCAGTATTTT.

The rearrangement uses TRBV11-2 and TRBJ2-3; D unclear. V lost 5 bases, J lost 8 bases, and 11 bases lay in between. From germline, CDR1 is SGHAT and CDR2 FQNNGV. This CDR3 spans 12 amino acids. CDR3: CASSLTPSTQYF. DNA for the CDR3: TGTGCCAGCAGCCTGACCCCGAGTACGCAGTATTTT.

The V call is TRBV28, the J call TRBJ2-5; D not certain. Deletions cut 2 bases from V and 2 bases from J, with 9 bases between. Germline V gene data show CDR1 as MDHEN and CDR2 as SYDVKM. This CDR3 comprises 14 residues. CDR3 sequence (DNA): TGTGCCAGCAGTTTAAGTGCTCGGCAAGAGACCCAGTACTTC. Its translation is CASSLSARQETQYF.

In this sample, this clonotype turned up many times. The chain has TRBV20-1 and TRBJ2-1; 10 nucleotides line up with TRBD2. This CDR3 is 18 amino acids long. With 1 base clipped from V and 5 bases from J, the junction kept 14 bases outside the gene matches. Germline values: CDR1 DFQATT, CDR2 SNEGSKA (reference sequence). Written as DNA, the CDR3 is TGCAGTGCTAGAGTAGGTTTGGTAGCGGGAGGCCTTGACAATGAGCAGTTCTTC. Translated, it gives CSARVGLVAGGLDNEQFF.

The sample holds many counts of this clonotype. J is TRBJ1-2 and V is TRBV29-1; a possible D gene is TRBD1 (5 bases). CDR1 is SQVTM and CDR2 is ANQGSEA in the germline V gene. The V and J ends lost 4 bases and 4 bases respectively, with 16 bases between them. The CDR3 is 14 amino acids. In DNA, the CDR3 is TGCAGCGTTGGGGACCCAGATTTCAGCTATGGCTACACCTTC. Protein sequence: CSVGDPDFSYGYTF.

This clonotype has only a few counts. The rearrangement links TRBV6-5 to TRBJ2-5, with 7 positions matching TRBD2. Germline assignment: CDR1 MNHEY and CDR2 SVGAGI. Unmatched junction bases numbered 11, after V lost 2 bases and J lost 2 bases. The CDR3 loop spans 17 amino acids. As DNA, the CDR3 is TGTGCCAGCAGTTACCTATCTAGTGGGGGGGGGCAAGAGACCCAGTACTTC. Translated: CASSYLSSGGGQETQYF.

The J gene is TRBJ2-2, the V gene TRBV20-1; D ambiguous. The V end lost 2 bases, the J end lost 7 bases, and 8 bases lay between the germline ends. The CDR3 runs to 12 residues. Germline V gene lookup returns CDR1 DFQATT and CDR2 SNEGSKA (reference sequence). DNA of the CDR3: TGCAGTGCTAGACCCGTGGGCGGGGAGCTGTTTTTT. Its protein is CSARPVGGELFF.

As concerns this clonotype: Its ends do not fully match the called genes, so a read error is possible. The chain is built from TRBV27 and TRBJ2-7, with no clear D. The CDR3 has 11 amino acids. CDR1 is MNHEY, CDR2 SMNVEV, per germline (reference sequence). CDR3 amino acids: CARSFQYEQYF. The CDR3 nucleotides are TGTGCCAGAAGTTTCCAGTACGAGCAGTACTTC.

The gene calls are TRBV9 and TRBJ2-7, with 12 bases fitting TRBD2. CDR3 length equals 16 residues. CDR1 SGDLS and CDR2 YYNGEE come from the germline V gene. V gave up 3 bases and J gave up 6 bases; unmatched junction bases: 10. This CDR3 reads CASSASGRAELGEQYF. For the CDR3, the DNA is TGTGCCAGCAGCGCTAGCGGGAGGGCCGAGCTCGGCGAGCAGTACTTC.

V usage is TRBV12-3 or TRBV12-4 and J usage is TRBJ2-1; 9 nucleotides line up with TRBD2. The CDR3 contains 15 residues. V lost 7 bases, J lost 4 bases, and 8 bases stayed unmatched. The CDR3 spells CASTQWREGYNEQFF. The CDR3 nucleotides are TGTGCCAGCACCCAGTGGCGGGAGGGGTACAATGAGCAGTTCTTC.

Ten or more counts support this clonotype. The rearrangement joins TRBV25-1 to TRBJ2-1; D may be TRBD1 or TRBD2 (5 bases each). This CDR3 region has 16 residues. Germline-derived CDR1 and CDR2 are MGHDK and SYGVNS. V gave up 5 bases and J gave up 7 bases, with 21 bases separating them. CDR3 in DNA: TGTGCCAGCAGTCCCGAGGGGAAAGGGGCTCGGAATGAGCAGTTCTTC. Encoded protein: CASSPEGKGARNEQFF.

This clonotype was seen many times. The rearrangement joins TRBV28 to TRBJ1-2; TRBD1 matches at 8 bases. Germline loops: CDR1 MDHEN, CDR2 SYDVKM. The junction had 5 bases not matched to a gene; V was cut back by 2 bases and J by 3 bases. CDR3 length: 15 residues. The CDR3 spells CASSLGRTGYYGYTF. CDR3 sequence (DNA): TGTGCCAGCAGTTTAGGTCGGACAGGGTACTATGGCTACACCTTC.

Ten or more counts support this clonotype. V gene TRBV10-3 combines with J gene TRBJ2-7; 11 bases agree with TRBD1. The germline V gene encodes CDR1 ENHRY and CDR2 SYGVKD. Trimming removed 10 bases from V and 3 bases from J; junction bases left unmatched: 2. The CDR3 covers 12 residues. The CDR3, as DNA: TGTGCCACCGGGACAGGGGGCTACGAGCAGTACTTC. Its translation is CATGTGGYEQYF.

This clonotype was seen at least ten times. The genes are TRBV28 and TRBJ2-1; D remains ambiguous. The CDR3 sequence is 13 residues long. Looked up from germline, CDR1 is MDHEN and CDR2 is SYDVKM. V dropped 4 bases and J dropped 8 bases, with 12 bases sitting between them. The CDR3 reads CASSSRVVDEQFF. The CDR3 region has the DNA TGTGCCAGCAGTTCCAGAGTAGTGGATGAGCAGTTCTTC.

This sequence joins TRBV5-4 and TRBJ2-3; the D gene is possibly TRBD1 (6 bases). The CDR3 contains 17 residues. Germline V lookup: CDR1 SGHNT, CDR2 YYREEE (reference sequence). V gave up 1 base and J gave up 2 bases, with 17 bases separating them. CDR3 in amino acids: CASSLYFLGALTDTQYF. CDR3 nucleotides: TGTGCCAGCAGCTTGTATTTCCTGGGGGCTCTCACAGATACGCAGTATTTT.

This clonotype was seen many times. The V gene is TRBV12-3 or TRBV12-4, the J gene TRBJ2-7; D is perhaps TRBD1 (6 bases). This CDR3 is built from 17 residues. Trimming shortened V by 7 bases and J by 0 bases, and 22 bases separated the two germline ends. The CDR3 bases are TGTGCCAGCACTCCAGACAGGATCAACCTCGGCTCCTACGAGCAGTACTTC. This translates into CASTPDRINLGSYEQYF.

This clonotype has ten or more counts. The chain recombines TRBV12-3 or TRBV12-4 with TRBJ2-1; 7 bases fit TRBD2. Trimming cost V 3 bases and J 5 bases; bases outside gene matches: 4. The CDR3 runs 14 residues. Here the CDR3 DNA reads TGTGCCAGCAGTTTCGGGGGGACCCACAATGAGCAGTTCTTC. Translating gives CASSFGGTHNEQFF.